This is a list of T cell receptor beta chains from one sample in a study of cytomegalovirus exposure and HLA in healthy donors. Assay used: immunoSEQ multiplex PCR; TCRdb lists only in-frame clones, some missing. The table has approximately 110,000 clones, 94% seen once; the top ten hold roughly 1.3%. The sequenced material came from PBMCs. These receptors all come from a woman under 30 in good health and CMV-seronegative. The CDR3 runs from the conserved cysteine through the conserved F or W. A D gene is named only where the DNA matches it firmly. A row's size may be missing; if present it is once, few, many or a size class.

- | - | 14 | TRBJ2-3 | TRBV5-6 | TGTGCCAGCAGCCCACAACTAGCAGGAGATACGCAGTATTTT | CASSPQLAGDTQYF
- | - | 12 | TRBJ2-5 | TRBV2 | TGTGCCAGCTGCAACCCCGGAGAGACCCAGTACTTC | CASCNPGETQYF
TRBD2 | - | 14 | TRBJ2-1 | TRBV11-2 | TGTGCCAGCAGCCCATGGACTAGAGTTCATGAGCAGTTCTTC | CASSPWTRVHEQFF
- | - | 13 | TRBJ2-3 | TRBV19 | TGTGCCAGTAGTATAGAAGGGGCAGATACGCAGTATTTT | CASSIEGADTQYF
- | - | 10 | TRBJ1-2 | TRBV29-1 | TGCAGCCTATTCTCTGATGGCTACACCTTC | CSLFSDGYTF
- | - | 15 | TRBJ2-4 | TRBV27 | TGTGCCAGCAGTTTAGGGGCCCAGGCCAAAAACATTCAGTACTTC | CASSLGAQAKNIQYF
TRBD1 | - | 16 | TRBJ1-5 | TRBV6-1 | TGTGCCAGCAGTGCCAGACGGGACAGCCTCAATCAGCCCCAGCATTTT | CASSARRDSLNQPQHF
- | - | 13 | TRBJ2-5 | TRBV18 | TGTGCCAGCTCACCACCAGGCGGGGAGACCCAGTACTTC | CASSPPGGETQYF
TRBD1 | - | 19 | TRBJ2-7 | TRBV30 | TGTGCCTGGAGTGTCCCACATATTTACCGGGACAGGGGAGTCTACGAGCAGTACTTC | CAWSVPHIYRDRGVYEQYF
- | once | 16 | TRBJ1-3 | TRBV2 | TGTGCCAGCAGTGAAGGTACCAGACTCTCGGGAAACACCATATATTTT | CASSEGTRLSGNTIYF
TRBD1 | - | 12 | TRBJ2-1 | TRBV5-1 | TGCGCCAGCCCGACAGGGGGCAATGAGCAGTTCTTC | CASPTGGNEQFF
- | - | 15 | TRBJ2-5 | TRBV13 | TGTGCCAGCAGCACCACACTTCAAGGGGGAGAGACCCAGTACTTC | CASSTTLQGGETQYF
- | - | 17 | TRBJ2-3 | TRBV2 | TGTGCCAGCAGTGAAGAAGGAAGCGCCATAAGCACAGATACGCAGTATTTT | CASSEEGSAISTDTQYF
TRBD1 | - | 15 | TRBJ1-3 | TRBV6-1 | TGTGCCAGCACCCGGGACAGGCCATCCGGAAACACCATATATTTT | CASTRDRPSGNTIYF
TRBD2 | - | 18 | TRBJ2-3 | TRBV2 | TGTGCCAGCAGGGAAGGGAATAATGCGGCGGGGGGCACAGATACGCAGTATTTT | CASREGNNAAGGTDTQYF
- | - | 15 | TRBJ2-1 | TRBV7-9 | TGTGCCAGCAGCCGAGTTGTTCGGGCGCGGGATGAGCAGTTCTTC | CASSRVVRARDEQFF
- | - | 15 | TRBJ2-3 | TRBV7-9 | TGTGCCAGCAGCTTTGATGGAGGGGAGACAGATACGCAGTATTTT | CASSFDGGETDTQYF
- | few | 13 | TRBJ1-5 | TRBV2 | TGTGCCAGCAGTAGCGCGGGCAATCAGCCCCAGCATTTT | CASSSAGNQPQHF
- | once | 15 | TRBJ2-7 | TRBV7-9 | TGTGCCAGCAGCTTAGATAGGGGGTCCTCCTACGAGCAGTACTTC | CASSLDRGSSYEQYF
- | few | 14 | TRBJ2-7 | TRBV2 | TGTGCCAGCAGTGAAAACCGGGATGCCTACGAGCAGTACTTC | CASSENRDAYEQYF
TRBD2 | - | 15 | TRBJ2-5 | TRBV6-1 | TGTGCCAGCAGGAGCCCGGGACTAGCGATTGAGACCCAGTACTTC | CASRSPGLAIETQYF
TRBD2 | - | 14 | TRBJ2-1 | TRBV7-2 | TGTGCCAGCAGCCAAGTGGGGGTAAGCGGGACTCAGTTCTTC | CASSQVGVSGTQFF
- | - | 14 | TRBJ1-2 | TRBV9 | TGTGCCAGCAGCGTAGATCCTACCGCCTATGGCTACACCTTC | CASSVDPTAYGYTF
TRBD2 | - | 11 | TRBJ2-5 | TRBV27 | TGTGCCAGCAGCGGGGGGGAGACCCAGTACTTC | CASSGGETQYF
TRBD1 | - | 15 | TRBJ2-2 | TRBV10-3 | TGTGCCATCAGTGAGTCGACAGGGGGCTTAGGGGAGCTGTTTTTT | CAISESTGGLGELFF
- | - | 14 | TRBJ1-1 | TRBV11-1 | TGTGCCAGCAGCTTAGGGGTAGGAGCGAACGAAGCTTTCTTT | CASSLGVGANEAFF
- | - | 15 | TRBJ1-5 | TRBV7-9 | TGTGCCAGCAGCACCGACGGACATAGCAATCAGCCCCAGCATTTT | CASSTDGHSNQPQHF
- | once | 15 | TRBJ2-1 | TRBV6-5 | TGTGCCAGCAGTTACTTTAGCGGCTCCTACAATGAGCAGTTCTTC | CASSYFSGSYNEQFF
- | - | 14 | TRBJ2-7 | TRBV2 | TGTGCCAGCAGCACGTACGGGGGTGCCTACGAGCAGTACTTC | CASSTYGGAYEQYF
TRBD1 | - | 15 | TRBJ1-1 | TRBV6-5 | TGTGCCAGCAGCGACCGGGACAGAGGGGGGACTGAAGCTTTCTTT | CASSDRDRGGTEAFF
TRBD2 | - | 15 | TRBJ2-7 | TRBV2 | TGTGCCAGCAGCCTGACTAGCGGGGGGGCCTACGAGCAGTACTTC | CASSLTSGGAYEQYF
- | few | 14 | TRBJ1-5 | TRBV2 | TGTGCCAGCAGTGATCAGGGACTTAATCAGCCCCAGCATTTT | CASSDQGLNQPQHF
- | once | 13 | TRBJ1-2 | TRBV14 | TGTGCCAGCAGCTACTCCGGGGGGGGAGGCTACACCTTC | CASSYSGGGGYTF
TRBD2 | - | 15 | TRBJ2-7 | TRBV19 | TGTGCCAGTAGTATCAAAGCGGGAGGGCTGGGTGAGCAGTACTTC | CASSIKAGGLGEQYF
- | - | 13 | TRBJ2-7 | TRBV2 | TGTGCCAGCAACGGGGGATCGGCCTACGAGCAGTACTTC | CASNGGSAYEQYF
- | - | 18 | TRBJ1-4 | TRBV27 | TGTGCCAGCAGTTTATACCCCCCGCGGGGAGCAACTAATGAAAAACTGTTTTTT | CASSLYPPRGATNEKLFF
- | - | 15 | TRBJ1-2 | TRBV5-6 | TGTGCCAGCAGCTTGTCAGGACACTTTAACTATGGCTACACCTTC | CASSLSGHFNYGYTF
- | - | 13 | TRBJ1-5 | TRBV9 | TGTGCCAGCAGTCCCAACGGGGATCAGCCCCAGCATTTT | CASSPNGDQPQHF
- | - | 16 | TRBJ1-4 | TRBV30 | TGTGCCTGGAGTGTAGGTGGGGGGGCAACTAATGAAAAACTGTTTTTT | CAWSVGGGATNEKLFF
TRBD1 | - | 15 | TRBJ1-5 | TRBV7-2 | TGTGCCAGCAGCAAAGAGGGACAGGGTTATCAGCCCCAGCATTTT | CASSKEGQGYQPQHF
- | - | 14 | TRBJ1-1 | TRBV7-3 | TGTGCCAGCAGCTTAACACAAGGCAGGGCGGTAGCTTTCTTT | CASSLTQGRAVAFF
TRBD1 | - | 18 | TRBJ2-6 | TRBV5-4 | TGTGCCAGCAGCTTTCTTGGGACAGGCCTTCCTGGGGCCAACGTCCTGACTTTC | CASSFLGTGLPGANVLTF
- | - | 12 | TRBJ2-2 | TRBV28 | TGTGCCAGCGGCATCCACACCGGGGAGCTGTTTTTT | CASGIHTGELFF
- | - | 13 | TRBJ1-5 | TRBV6-5 | TGTGCCAGCAGTTACTCCATCAATCAGCCCCAGCATTTT | CASSYSINQPQHF
TRBD1 | - | 15 | TRBJ2-7 | TRBV7-2 | TGTGCCAGCAGCCTCCCCGAACAGGGACAGCGGGAGCAGTACTTC | CASSLPEQGQREQYF
- | - | 15 | TRBJ2-4 | TRBV28 | TGTGCCCCCACCAGGGGGGCCCGGGCCAAAAACATTCAGTACTTC | CAPTRGARAKNIQYF
TRBD1 | - | 13 | TRBJ1-1 | TRBV5-1 | TGCGCCAGCTCCAGGACAGGAGACACTGAAGCTTTCTTT | CASSRTGDTEAFF
- | - | 14 | TRBJ2-3 | TRBV27 | TGTGCCAGCAGTTTAGTCCGGGGCACAGATACGCAGTATTTT | CASSLVRGTDTQYF
- | - | 12 | TRBJ2-7 | TRBV6-5 | TGTGCCAGCAGGAAAGAGGCTCCAGAGCAGTACTTC | CASRKEAPEQYF
TRBD1 | - | 14 | TRBJ1-2 | TRBV27 | TGTGCCAGCAGATCCCCGACAGGGGACTATGGCTACACCTTC | CASRSPTGDYGYTF
- | - | 14 | TRBJ1-1 | TRBV28 | TGTGCCAGCAGTCCCACCCGGGCAGGGACTGAAGCTTTCTTT | CASSPTRAGTEAFF
- | - | 14 | TRBJ2-3 | TRBV5-4 | TGTGCCAGCAGCTCCGGGAAGAGCACAGATACGCAGTATTTT | CASSSGKSTDTQYF